Given below is one TCR beta chain in context. It lacks a known antigen. Base quality data are lacking; no much larger clone is found one base away. Preparation of the library involved the immunoSEQ multiplex PCR assay. RNA was extracted from all samples and reverse transcribed into cDNA as template for TCR sequencing. SuperScript III was used for first-strand cDNA synthesis, primed with a 2:1 mix of oligo-dT and random hexamers. A synthetic immune receptor repertoire was used to assess amplification bias, and residual bias was removed computationally. The original pipeline was this. After raw reads were preprocessed to remove errors, the CDR3 was defined following IMGT conventions as running from the conserved cysteine to phenylalanine. To get clonality, Shannon entropy was normalized by log2 of the number of productive unique TCRs and the result was subtracted from 1. Whether scalp clones were CD4 or CD8 was inferred by matching scalp TCRbeta sequences against CD4 and CD8 repertoires sorted from blood. TCRdb holds this immuneACCESS table with in-frame rearrangements only. Some clones are missing; in checked studies, unresolved V genes explain under half, and the rest has no known cause. The D gene and trimming were derived from the DNA, and the V and J assignments and clone size from that table. The sample data list fewer than 110,000 clones, and around 50% of these were observed just once. Of the sample, 8.8% falls within the top ten clones.

PBMCs were isolated by density centrifugation and stained for CD3, CD4 and CD8, and CD4+ and CD8+ T cells were sorted on a FACSAria. Scalp biopsies and blood samples were provided by unaffected controls. These data are taken from a study of CD8+ T cells in alopecia areata (dated by TCRdb to 2017 to 2018). With respect to the entire study: In both human patients and the C3H/HeJ mouse model, the study applied high-throughput TCRbeta sequencing to look at T cell clonal expansion in alopecia areata. Scalp tissue and sorted CD4+ and CD8+ peripheral blood T cells from patchy and totalis/universalis alopecia areata patients and from healthy controls were covered by human TCRbeta sequencing. Scalp clonality was compared across normal scalp (n=4), patchy alopecia areata scalp (n=8), and alopecia totalis/universalis scalp (n=8). RNA came from the PAXgene miRNA kit for fixed scalp, the miRNeasy kit for PBMCs, and the RNeasy kit for mouse skin. TCRbeta CDR3 regions were amplified by immunoSEQ multiplex PCR using 35 Vbeta forward and 13 Jbeta reverse primers.

The germline V gene specifies LGHNA as CDR1 and YSLEER as CDR2. The CDR3 holds 13 amino acids from the cysteine to the phenylalanine. Only CDR3 DNA is held: 39 bases, read in frame from base 1. The junction carries 8 bases between V and J, which are trimmed by 1 base and 6 bases respectively. The research as a whole found: Scalp TCR repertoire analysis is complicated because resident alphabeta T cells in normal human skin are also sequenced, whereas mouse skin is dominated by gammadelta T cells. Lesional scalp, especially in alopecia totalis/universalis, showed higher clonality and more expanded CD8+ clones than normal scalp, suggesting antigenic drive. TCR sequences shared between patients were less clear than in mice, possibly partly because of HLA diversity in the patient population.

The clonotype comes from a human donor in good health. The chain is made from TRBV4-3 and TRBJ2-3; the D gene cannot be named for sure. Sequenced: CD4+ T cells sorted from blood. In nucleotide form, the sequence is TGCGCCAGCAGCCAAGCCGGCGTTGATACGCAGTATTTT. Translated, this gives CASSQAGVDTQYF.